These 23 T cell receptor beta chains came from one sample sequenced in a study of cytomegalovirus exposure and HLA in healthy donors. The data were produced by immunoSEQ multiplex PCR, yet TCRdb's version contains in-frame clones alone and is incomplete. This sample has about 160,000 clones, with roughly 89% found just once. Sequenced material: PBMCs. These receptors were collected from a woman aged 18-29 years in good health and CMV-seropositive.

The chain uses TRBV9 and TRBJ2-7; no reliable D call. The CDR3 consists of 14 residues. Per germline, CDR1 SGDLS and CDR2 YYNGEE. V was pared by 0 bases and J by 4 bases, with 11 bases between. This CDR3 reads CASSVDYRAYEQYF. Written as DNA, the CDR3 is TGTGCCAGCAGCGTAGACTATCGAGCGTACGAGCAGTACTTC.

This chain links TRBV4-3 with TRBJ2-7; 8 bases are a match to TRBD2. V lost 4 bases to trimming and J lost 4 bases; unmatched junction nucleotides: 15. CDR1 is LGHNA, CDR2 YSLEER, per germline. The CDR3 consists of 17 residues. The CDR3 loop is CASSPRFLMAGGYEQYF. The CDR3 coding sequence is TGCGCCAGCAGCCCCAGGTTTTTAATGGCGGGAGGATACGAGCAGTACTTC.

This rearrangement joins TRBV4-1 to TRBJ2-3, with a possible D match to TRBD2 (6 bases). Trimming stripped 0 bases from V and 1 base from J, with 11 bases between. Germline V CDR1 and CDR2: MGHRA, YSYEKL. The length of the CDR3 is 16 residues. The CDR3 region has the DNA TGCGCCAGCAGCCAAGATAGGGAGCGGGGCACAGATACGCAGTATTTT. Amino acid sequence: CASSQDRERGTDTQYF.

The rearrangement links TRBV18 to TRBJ2-7, with D perhaps TRBD1 (5 bases). Trimming removed 2 bases from V and 3 bases from J, with 11 bases in between. The germline CDR1 and CDR2 sequences are KGHSH and LQKENI. CDR3 length: 14 residues. CDR3 nucleotide sequence: TGTGCCAGCTCACCAGCGCAGGGTGACTACGAGCAGTACTTC. Translating gives CASSPAQGDYEQYF.

V gene TRBV19 combines with J gene TRBJ1-5; D is unclear. Germline assignment: CDR1 LNHDA and CDR2 SQIVND (reference sequence). The CDR3 contains 13 residues. V lost 5 bases and J lost 2, with 7 bases in between. CDR3 bases: TGTGCCAGTAGTTTCGGAGGCAATCAGCCCCAGCATTTT. Its translation is CASSFGGNQPQHF. The full variable domain, its missing parts supplied by reference TRBV19 and TRBJ1-5, is DGGITQSPKYLFRKEGQNVTLSCEQNLNHDAMYWYRQDPGQGLRLIYYSQIVNDFQKGDIAEGYSVSREKKESFPLTVTSAQKNPTAFYLCASSFGGNQPQHFGDGTRLSIL.

V is TRBV11-2 and J is TRBJ1-1; D is ambiguous. The V gene lost 0 bases and the J gene lost 2 bases, with 16 bases spanning the gap. The CDR3 runs to 17 residues. Germline V gives CDR1 SGHAT, CDR2 FQNNGV. CDR3 amino acids: CASSLDLVFATNTEAFF. In DNA form, the CDR3 reads TGTGCCAGCAGCTTAGATCTGGTTTTCGCAACTAACACTGAAGCTTTCTTT.

This sequence joins TRBV11-3 and TRBJ1-4; TRBD1 agrees at 9 bases. Germline trimming cut 3 bases from V and 4 bases from J; bases unmatched to any gene: 3. The CDR3 contains 15 residues. The germline gives CDR1 SGHNT, CDR2 YENEEA. CDR3 bases: TGTGCCAGCAGCTTCCTGGACAGGGGTAATGAAAAACTGTTTTTT. This codes for CASSFLDRGNEKLFF.

The chain couples TRBV29-1 to TRBJ2-7; TRBD1 agrees at 11 bases. The trim removed 4 bases at V and 5 bases at J, leaving 4 bases unmatched. The CDR3 is 13 amino acids. The V gene's germline CDR1 is SQVTM and CDR2 ANQGSEA. Written as DNA, the CDR3 is TGCAGCGTTGCACCGGGACAGGGGGACGAGCAGTACTTC. Protein: CSVAPGQGDEQYF.

This chain links TRBV15 with TRBJ2-7; no clear D gene. Trimming removed 0 bases at V and 5 bases at J, with 11 bases between. The germline gives CDR1 LNHNV, CDR2 YYDKDF (reference sequence). The CDR3 length is 14 residues. Written as DNA, the CDR3 is TGTGCCACCAGCAGAGAAGCAGGTGCACACGAGCAGTACTTC. This translates into CATSREAGAHEQYF.

This clone was seen only once. The genes are TRBV7-8 and TRBJ1-2, with 7 bases matching TRBD1. This CDR3 spans 15 amino acids. V was clipped by 4 bases and J by 5 bases; unmatched bases: 10. The germline CDR1 and CDR2 sequences are SGHVS and FQNEAQ. DNA for the CDR3: TGTGCCAGCAGCTCCTCTGACAGGGATGGGTATGGCTACACCTTC. Encoded protein: CASSSSDRDGYGYTF.

The rearrangement joins TRBV14 to TRBJ2-1; D is possibly TRBD2 (5 bases). The germline V gene has CDR1 SGHDN and CDR2 FVKESK. CDR3 length: 13 amino acids. V was pared by 0 bases and J by 9 bases, with 9 bases between. CDR3 protein: CASSQDRGTEQFF. The CDR3 nucleotides are TGTGCCAGCAGCCAAGATCGGGGAACTGAGCAGTTCTTC.

The rearrangement uses TRBV6-6 and TRBJ1-1; D perhaps matches TRBD1 (5 bases). The germline gives CDR1 MNHNY, CDR2 SVGAGI (reference sequence). Trimming removed 0 bases at V and 1 base at J, with 9 bases between. This CDR3 has 15 amino acids. This chain's CDR3 is CASSYSGGGNTEAFF. The CDR3, as DNA: TGTGCCAGCAGTTACTCCGGGGGGGGGAACACTGAAGCTTTCTTT.

The chain uses TRBV30 and TRBJ2-1, with 10 bases identical to TRBD2. The length of the CDR3 is 16 residues. V lost 5 bases to trimming and J lost 1 base; unmatched junction nucleotides: 8. Per the germline V gene, CDR1 is GTSNPN and CDR2 is SVGIG (reference sequence). CDR3 protein: CAWAKTSGRSYNEQFF. The CDR3 DNA reads TGTGCCTGGGCAAAGACTAGCGGGCGGTCCTACAATGAGCAGTTCTTC.

This chain joins TRBV5-1 and TRBJ2-7; possibly TRBD1 for D (6 bases). The length of the CDR3 is 15 residues. Trimming took 4 bases from V and 3 from J, leaving 17 bases between them. Germline V gene lookup returns CDR1 SGHRS and CDR2 YFSETQ. In DNA, the CDR3 is TGCGCCAGCAGCCGAATCCGGGACACCTTCTACGAGCAGTACTTC. It encodes CASSRIRDTFYEQYF.

This clone has only one observation. The J gene is TRBJ2-2, the V gene TRBV5-4; the D is unclear. Looked up from germline, CDR1 is SGHNT and CDR2 is YYREEE (reference sequence). CDR3 length equals 14 residues. V was shortened by 0 bases and J by 6 bases, with 9 bases between the two germline ends. CDR3 loop: CASSLGPTPGELFF. The CDR3 DNA reads TGTGCCAGCAGCTTGGGGCCGACTCCCGGGGAGCTGTTTTTT.

This sequence joins TRBV19 and TRBJ2-2; 9 nucleotides line up with TRBD2. Germline V gene sequence: CDR1 LNHDA, CDR2 SQIVND (reference sequence). The CDR3 spans 14 residues. The junction had 4 bases not matched to a gene; V was cut back by 6 bases and J by 5 bases. This chain's CDR3 is CASRSLAGTGELFF. In DNA, the CDR3 is TGTGCCAGTAGGTCCCTAGCGGGGACCGGGGAGCTGTTTTTT.

V and J are TRBV18 and TRBJ2-5; TRBD1 agrees at 7 bases. The V and J ends lost 5 bases and 3 bases, in that order; junction bases with no gene match: 3. The CDR3 consists of 13 residues. In germline, CDR1 is KGHSH, CDR2 LQKENI. The chain's CDR3 is CASSSGTEETQYF. CDR3 bases: TGTGCCAGCTCATCCGGGACAGAAGAGACCCAGTACTTC.

The rearrangement uses TRBV28 and TRBJ1-4, with D uncertain. Trimming removed 7 bases from V and 6 bases from J, with 6 bases in between. CDR3 length: 11 residues. Germline CDR1 and CDR2: MDHEN and SYDVKM. The chain's CDR3 is CASTRDEKLFF. The CDR3 region has the DNA TGTGCCAGCACGAGGGATGAAAAACTGTTTTTT.

This chain connects TRBV7-9 to TRBJ1-1, with D possibly being TRBD1 (5 bases). Trimming left V 6 bases short and J 3 bases short, with 11 bases between. The CDR3 extends over 13 amino acids. In germline, CDR1 is SEHNR, CDR2 FQNEAQ (reference sequence). The CDR3 region has the DNA TGTGCCAGCAGGGCCCCCAGGGACACTGAAGCTTTCTTT. Encoded protein: CASRAPRDTEAFF.

The chain couples TRBV30 to TRBJ2-2, with TRBD1 identical over 10 bases. V was clipped by 7 bases and J by 6 bases; unmatched bases: 2. From germline, CDR1 is GTSNPN and CDR2 SVGIG (reference sequence). CDR3 size: 12 residues. CDR3: CASGQGAGELFF. The CDR3 coding sequence is TGTGCCTCCGGACAGGGGGCCGGGGAGCTGTTTTTT.

This clone was counted between two and nine times. The genes are TRBV11-2 and TRBJ1-3; 7 bases are a match to TRBD1. The CDR3 has 16 residues. The V and J ends lost 5 bases and 0 bases, in that order; junction bases with no gene match: 7. Germline loops: CDR1 SGHAT, CDR2 FQNNGV. CDR3 residues: CASSTRQGLSGNTIYF. The CDR3 nucleotides read TGTGCCAGCAGCACAAGACAGGGACTCTCTGGAAACACCATATATTTT. The whole variable domain, filled in from reference TRBV11-2 and TRBJ1-3, reads EAGVAQSPRYKIIEKRQSVAFWCNPISGHATLYWYQQILGQGPKLLIQFQNNGVVDDSQLPKDRFSAERLKGVDSTLKIQPAKLEDSAVYLCASSTRQGLSGNTIYFGEGSWLTVV.

This CDR3 reads CASSSPAGGSYEQYF. CDR3 coding DNA: TGTGCCAGCAGCTCTCCGGCTGGCGGATCCTACGAGCAGTACTTC. V and J are TRBV11-2 and TRBJ2-7; D is uncertain. V lost 4 bases and J 1 base, leaving 14 bases between the germline ends. Germline V gene data show CDR1 as SGHAT and CDR2 as FQNNGV. The CDR3 length is 15 residues. Complete variable domain (other parts from reference TRBV11-2 and TRBJ2-7): EAGVAQSPRYKIIEKRQSVAFWCNPISGHATLYWYQQILGQGPKLLIQFQNNGVVDDSQLPKDRFSAERLKGVDSTLKIQPAKLEDSAVYLCASSSPAGGSYEQYFGPGTRLTVT.

The V gene is TRBV6-5, the J gene TRBJ2-5; the match to TRBD1 covers 7 bases. Germline V gene sequence: CDR1 MNHEY, CDR2 SVGAGI. V trimming: 8 bases; J trimming: 1 base; junction bases outside the gene matches: 10. CDR3 length equals 15 residues. In DNA form, the CDR3 reads TGTGCCAGCGGTAGATCAGGGGGTACCCAAGAGACCCAGTACTTC. Translating gives CASGRSGGTQETQYF.